This TCR beta chain was observed in a study of shared clonotypes between healthy human individuals. Study results and caveats: Generation probability values for non-shared clonotypes were lower than those for clonotypes shared by all four donors. Sequencing of the sorted subsets was shown by rarefaction to be incomplete despite large depth.

As defined, naive CD8 cells were CD45RO-negative and positively selected for CCR7, with terminally differentiated effector memory CD45RA+ cells excluded. Libraries were prepared by immunoSEQ multiplex PCR; TCRdb keeps only in-frame clonotypes and omits some of them. This table holds about 1.9 million clones, 93% found once. About this clone: The target antigen is unknown. A junction end diverges from the germline sequence, so it may reflect a read error.

In germline, CDR1 is GTSNPN, CDR2 SVGIG (reference sequence). The CDR3 runs to 12 residues. The chain links TRBV30 to TRBJ2-1; D uncertain. This clonotype was obtained from a young man in good health. Some clones in this sample may be carry-over from other donors' samples. The sequencing sample was made of naive CD8+ T cells from PBMCs. The CDR3 region is CAWTTPSNERFF. CDR3 bases: TGTGCCTGGACTACACCGTCCAATGAGCGGTTCTTC.